This is a list of T cell receptor beta chains from one sample in a study of blood T cell repertoires in COVID-19. Sequenced by immunoSEQ multiplex PCR; TCRdb stores in-frame clones only, minus some. The repertoire consists of more than 100,000 clones, with around nine tenths occurring once and the leading ten covering nearly 0.9%. The sequenced material came from peripheral blood. These receptors were collected from a woman aged 45 to 65 with active or convalescent COVID-19. CDR3s include the opening cysteine and the closing phenylalanine or tryptophan. A D gene is named only where the DNA matches it firmly. Expanded clones get a size class; other rows say once, few or many, or leave the size out.

V gene,J gene,D gene,clone size,CDR3 DNA,CDR3 protein
TRBV15,TRBJ2-3,.,.,TGTGCCACCAGCAGCCCCGAGGGGGTGGGGACAGATACGCAGTATTTT,CATSSPEGVGTDTQYF
TRBV5-1,TRBJ2-1,TRBD2,.,TGCGCCAGCAGCTTGTCGGGTCTAGCGGGAGGTCGGGAGCAGTTCTTC,CASSLSGLAGGREQFF
TRBV19,TRBJ2-1,TRBD2,.,TGTGCCACTGAACTAGCGGGTAGAGGCAATGAGCAGTTCTTC,CATELAGRGNEQFF
TRBV6-2/TRBV6-3,TRBJ2-2,.,.,TGTGCCAGCAGTATAGTCCGGACAGCCGGGGAGCTGTTTTTT,CASSIVRTAGELFF
TRBV5-1,TRBJ2-7,TRBD1,.,TGCGCCAGCAGATGGGGGGAGGGACAGGGTTACGAGCAGTACTTC,CASRWGEGQGYEQYF
TRBV4-2,TRBJ1-2,.,once,TGTGCCAGCAGCCAGGAAACAGGGAAGTTAAACTATGGCTACACCTTC,CASSQETGKLNYGYTF
TRBV4-3,TRBJ1-6,.,.,TGCGCCAGCAGCCAAGTCCCGGGGGGCTCCTATAATTCACCCCTCCACTTT,CASSQVPGGSYNSPLHF
TRBV5-1,TRBJ2-1,TRBD1,.,TGCGCCAGCAGCTTGGCCGGAGGACAGGGGTATCATGAGCAGTTCTTC,CASSLAGGQGYHEQFF
TRBV28,TRBJ2-3,.,.,TGTGCCAGCAATGTGGCGGACACAGATACGCAGTATTTT,CASNVADTDTQYF
TRBV21-1,TRBJ1-6,.,.,TGTGCCAGCAGCAACCCAGGGATCATTAAGTATAATTCACCCCTCCACTTT,CASSNPGIIKYNSPLHF
TRBV19,TRBJ2-7,TRBD1,once,TGTGCCAGTAGTAGAGCGACGAGAGACAGGGTGAGGCTATGGGAGCAGTACTTC,CASSRATRDRVRLWEQYF
TRBV27,TRBJ2-1,TRBD2,.,TGTGCCAGCAGTTTATGGGGTGGTAGCGGGAGGAATAATGAGCAGTTCTTC,CASSLWGGSGRNNEQFF
TRBV6-4,TRBJ2-5,.,.,TGTGCCGTAAACCCAGGGGAGGGGGAGACCCAGTACTTC,CAVNPGEGETQYF
TRBV19,TRBJ2-3,TRBD2,.,TGTGCCAGTATGGGGACTAGCGGGAGGGGTACGCAGTATTTT,CASMGTSGRGTQYF
TRBV7-2,TRBJ1-2,.,.,TGTGCCAGCAGCCAGGGCGATCGATACTATGGCTACACCTTC,CASSQGDRYYGYTF
TRBV10-2,TRBJ2-1,.,.,TGCGCCGGAGGGGGGGCCTACAATGAGCAGTTCTTC,CAGGGAYNEQFF
TRBV6-5,TRBJ1-1,.,.,TGTGCCAGCAGTTACCAGGGGAACACTGAAGCTTTCTTT,CASSYQGNTEAFF
TRBV7-3,TRBJ2-1,.,.,TGTGCCAGCAGCTTACTCCCCTCGGCGGAAAAAGACAATGAGCAGTTCTTC,CASSLLPSAEKDNEQFF
TRBV9,TRBJ2-1,TRBD1,.,TGTGCCAGCAGCGAGCAGGGGGCCACCTACAATGAGCAGTTCTTC,CASSEQGATYNEQFF
TRBV6-5,TRBJ1-5,.,.,TGTGCCAGCAAGACCGCGGGCAATCAGCCCCAGCATTTT,CASKTAGNQPQHF
TRBV6-2/TRBV6-3,TRBJ1-4,.,.,TGTGCCAGCAGTTACCCAGGCGTTATTGAAAAACTGTTTTTT,CASSYPGVIEKLFF
TRBV5-1,TRBJ2-7,TRBD2,.,TGCGCCAGCAGCGCCGGGACTAGCTTCGGAGAGCAGTACTTC,CASSAGTSFGEQYF